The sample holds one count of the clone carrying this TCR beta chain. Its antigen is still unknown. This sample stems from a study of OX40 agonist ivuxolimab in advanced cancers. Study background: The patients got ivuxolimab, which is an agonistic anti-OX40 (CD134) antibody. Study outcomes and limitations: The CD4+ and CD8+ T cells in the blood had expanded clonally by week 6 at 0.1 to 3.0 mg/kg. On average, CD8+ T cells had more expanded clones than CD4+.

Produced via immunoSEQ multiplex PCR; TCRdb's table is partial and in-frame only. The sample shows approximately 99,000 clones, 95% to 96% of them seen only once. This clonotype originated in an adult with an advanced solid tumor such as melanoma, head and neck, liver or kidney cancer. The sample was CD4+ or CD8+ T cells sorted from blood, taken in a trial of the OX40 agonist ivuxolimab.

The CDR3 region has the DNA TGTGCCAGCAGCCCTACCGGACAGGGGCAAGAGACCCAGTACTTC. Translating gives CASSPTGQGQETQYF. The chain recombines TRBV7-3 with TRBJ2-5; 9 bases map to TRBD1. Per germline, CDR1 SGHTA and CDR2 FQGTGA. CDR3 length equals 15 residues. V lost 5 bases to trimming and J lost 2 bases; unmatched junction nucleotides: 6.